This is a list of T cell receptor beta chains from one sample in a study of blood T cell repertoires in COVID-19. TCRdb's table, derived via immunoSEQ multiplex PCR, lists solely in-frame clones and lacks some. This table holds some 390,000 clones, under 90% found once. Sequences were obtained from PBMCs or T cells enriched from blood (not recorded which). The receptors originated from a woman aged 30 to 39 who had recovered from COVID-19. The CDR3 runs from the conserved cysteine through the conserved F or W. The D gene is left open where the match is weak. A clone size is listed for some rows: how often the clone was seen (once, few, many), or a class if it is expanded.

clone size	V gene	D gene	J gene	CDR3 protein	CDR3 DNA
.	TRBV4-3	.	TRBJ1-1	CASSQEIGQGNTEAFF	TGCGCCAGCAGCCAAGAGATCGGACAAGGGAACACTGAAGCTTTCTTT
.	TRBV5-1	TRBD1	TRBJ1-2	CASSPGTGEPYGYTF	TGCGCCAGCAGCCCCGGGACAGGGGAACCCTATGGCTACACCTTC
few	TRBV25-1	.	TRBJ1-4	CASSVRTARNEKLFF	TGTGCCAGCAGTGTAAGGACAGCCAGGAATGAAAAACTGTTTTTT
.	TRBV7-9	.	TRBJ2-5	CASKQNPGETQYF	TGTGCCAGCAAACAGAACCCGGGGGAGACCCAGTACTTC
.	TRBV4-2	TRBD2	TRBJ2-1	CASSLSGGPLNEQFF	TGTGCCAGCAGCCTTAGCGGGGGGCCCCTCAATGAGCAGTTCTTC
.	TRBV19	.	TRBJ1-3	CASGQIGIYF	TGTGCCAGCGGACAAATCGGCATATATTTT
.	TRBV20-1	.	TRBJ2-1	CSASHGTLRGEQFF	TGCAGTGCTAGTCACGGTACCTTAAGGGGTGAGCAGTTCTTC
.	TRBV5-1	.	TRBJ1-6	CASSLDGAPLHF	TGCGCCAGCAGCTTGGACGGGGCACCCCTCCACTTT
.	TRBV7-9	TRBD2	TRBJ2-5	CASSRYSGGAETQYF	TGTGCCAGCAGCCGGTACAGCGGGGGGGCGGAGACCCAGTACTTC
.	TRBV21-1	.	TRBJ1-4	CASIIDRAGEKLFF	TGTGCCAGCATAATAGACAGGGCGGGTGAAAAACTGTTTTTT
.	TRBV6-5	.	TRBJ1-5	CATRGAGNQPQHF	TGTGCCACACGGGGGGCCGGCAATCAGCCCCAGCATTTT
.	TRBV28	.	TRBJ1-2	CASSSWTVKVDYGYTF	TGTGCCAGCAGTTCCTGGACAGTCAAAGTAGACTATGGCTACACCTTC
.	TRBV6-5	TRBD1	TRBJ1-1	CASSPRGQGEAFF	TGTGCCAGCAGTCCTCGGGGACAGGGTGAAGCTTTCTTT
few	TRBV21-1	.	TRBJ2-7	CASSICFWDSGGHEQYF	TGTGCCAGCAGCATCTGCTTTTGGGATAGCGGGGGCCACGAGCAGTACTTC
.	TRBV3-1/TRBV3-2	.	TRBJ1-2	CASSQDRNPTKSDYGYTF	TGTGCCAGCAGCCAAGACAGGAACCCAACAAAATCAGACTATGGCTACACCTTC
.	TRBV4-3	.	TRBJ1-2	CASSQVIAANYGYTF	TGCGCCAGCAGCCAAGTTATCGCAGCTAACTATGGCTACACCTTC
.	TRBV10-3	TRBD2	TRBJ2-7	CAISESFGGGYEQYF	TGTGCCATCAGTGAGTCGTTCGGCGGGGGCTACGAGCAGTACTTC